The 24 T cell receptor beta chains given below trace back to one sample, sequenced in a study of cytomegalovirus exposure and HLA in healthy donors. Vbeta (60) and Jbeta (13) primers were used in the PCR. Measured with immunoSEQ multiplex PCR; TCRdb has only the in-frame clones, and not every one. The data show 170,000 or so clones, about 81% seen once. The sample taken for sequencing was PBMCs. The receptors stem from a woman aged 25 to 39 in good health and CMV-seronegative.

This clone was counted a single time. This chain's CDR3 is CASSVEGSNQPQHF. The CDR3 DNA follows: TGTGCCAGCAGCGTAGAGGGGAGCAATCAGCCCCAGCATTTT. This rearrangement joins TRBV9 to TRBJ1-5, with a possible D match to TRBD1 (5 bases). In germline, CDR1 is SGDLS, CDR2 YYNGEE. The CDR3 loop spans 14 amino acids. The V gene lost 0 bases and the J gene lost 1 base, with 5 bases spanning the gap.

The CDR3 DNA follows: TGTGCCAGCAGTTCGGGACAGGGGGCCCAGCCCCAGCATTTT. Its protein is CASSSGQGAQPQHF. The chain has TRBV6-5 and TRBJ1-5; 12 bases are shared with TRBD1. CDR1 is MNHEY and CDR2 is SVGAGI in the germline V gene. V lost 4 bases to trimming and J lost 7 bases; unmatched junction nucleotides: 2. The CDR3 covers 14 residues.

The V gene is TRBV7-2, the J gene TRBJ2-3; 16 nucleotides agree with TRBD2. The trim removed 0 bases at V and 5 bases at J, leaving 8 bases unmatched. Germline V gene data show CDR1 as SGHTA and CDR2 as FQGNSA. CDR3 length: 19 amino acids. The CDR3 is CASSLASGTSGRAVDTQYF. CDR3 DNA: TGTGCCAGCAGCTTAGCGTCCGGGACTAGCGGGAGGGCCGTAGATACGCAGTATTTT.

This clone was picked up one time. This chain connects TRBV7-6 to TRBJ1-4, with D tentatively TRBD1 (5 bases). Trimming left V 4 bases short and J 5 bases short, with 17 bases between. Germline V CDR1 and CDR2: SGHVS, FNYEAQ. This CDR3 has 16 amino acids. The DNA of the CDR3 is TGTGCCAGCAGCTCTTGGACAAGAAGGAAAAATGAAAAACTGTTTTTT. Translation gives CASSSWTRRKNEKLFF.

V usage is TRBV7-9 and J usage is TRBJ2-3, with D hard to call. This CDR3 has 16 amino acids. V gave up 0 bases and J gave up 6 bases, with 16 bases separating them. Germline-derived CDR1 and CDR2 are SEHNR and FQNEAQ (reference sequence). The CDR3, as DNA: TGTGCCAGCAGCTTAGCGAGTGTCGGTCTGAGGGATACGCAGTATTTT. Amino acids: CASSLASVGLRDTQYF.

The rearrangement links TRBV6-1 to TRBJ1-2; 9 nucleotides agree with TRBD1. Germline V gives CDR1 MNHNS, CDR2 SASEGT. V lost 7 bases, J lost 4 bases, and 10 bases stayed unmatched. There are 15 residues in the CDR3. For the CDR3, the DNA is TGTGCCAGCATCCCACAGGGGGCGCCCTCCTATGGCTACACCTTC. Its protein is CASIPQGAPSYGYTF.

This chain's CDR3 is CASSRQGVNTGELFF. CDR3 in DNA: TGTGCCAGCAGCCGACAGGGGGTGAACACCGGGGAGCTGTTTTTT. The chain has TRBV6-6 and TRBJ2-2, with 9 bases aligning to TRBD1. The CDR3 consists of 15 residues. J lost 1 base, V lost 6 bases, and 3 bases had no gene match. Germline values: CDR1 MNHNY, CDR2 SVGAGI (reference sequence).

The J gene is TRBJ1-6, the V gene TRBV4-2; the D gene is possibly TRBD1 (5 bases). V gave up 4 bases and J gave up 7 bases, with 14 bases separating them. CDR3 length: 15 amino acids. Germline lookup yields CDR1 LGHNA and CDR2 YNFKEQ. The CDR3 here is CASSPFSGDNSPLHF. The DNA of the CDR3 is TGTGCCAGCAGCCCTTTTAGCGGGGACAATTCACCCCTCCACTTT.

In its sample, this clone was seen once. This chain connects TRBV5-4 to TRBJ2-2; D call uncertain. CDR3 length: 12 residues. Deletions cut 4 bases from V and 5 bases from J, with 6 bases between. Germline-derived CDR1 and CDR2 are SGHNT and YYREEE (reference sequence). CDR3 in DNA: TGTGCCAGCAGCCCTTTTACCGGGGAGCTGTTTTTT. It codes for CASSPFTGELFF. The variable domain in full, with the rest retrieved from reference TRBV5-4 and TRBJ2-2, is ETGVTQSPTHLIKTRGQQVTLRCSSQSGHNTVSWYQQALGQGPQFIFQYYREEENGRGNFPPRFSGLQFPNYSSELNVNALELDDSALYLCASSPFTGELFFGEGSRLTVL.

The chain couples TRBV5-6 to TRBJ2-5, with TRBD1 identical over 10 bases. The V gene's germline CDR1 is SGHDT and CDR2 YYEEEE. Trimming at V came to 3 bases and at J to 4 bases, leaving 9 bases not matched to a gene. This CDR3 is built from 16 residues. The CDR3: CASSSKGQGPLETQYF. In nucleotides, the CDR3 is TGTGCCAGCAGCTCCAAGGGACAGGGGCCCCTAGAGACCCAGTACTTC.

The chain links TRBV28 to TRBJ1-2; TRBD1 might be the D (6 bases). V lost 6 bases and J lost 7, with 24 bases in between. Germline V CDR1 and CDR2: MDHEN, SYDVKM. This CDR3 has 16 amino acids. The CDR3 bases are TGTGCCAGCAGGACCACCTGGACAGACCTCTCCAGTGGCTACACCTTC. It encodes CASRTTWTDLSSGYTF.

The V call is TRBV15, the J call TRBJ1-5; no clear D. Germline CDR1 and CDR2: LNHNV and YYDKDF (reference sequence). V was pared by 0 bases and J by 6 bases, with 9 bases between. The CDR3 consists of 14 residues. The CDR3 protein is CATSREKVAQPQHF. The CDR3 nucleotides are TGTGCCACCAGCAGAGAAAAGGTAGCTCAGCCCCAGCATTTT.

This clone is a singleton in its sample. This chain uses TRBV28 with TRBJ2-7, with 8 positions matching TRBD1. Germline CDR1 reads MDHEN; CDR2 reads SYDVKM. Trimming at V came to 5 bases and at J to 5 bases, leaving 11 bases not matched to a gene. The CDR3 has 15 residues. The CDR3 is CASSKNGQGGDEQYF. DNA of the CDR3: TGTGCCAGCAGTAAAAACGGACAGGGCGGGGACGAGCAGTACTTC. The full variable domain, in which reference TRBV28 and TRBJ2-7 provide the parts outside the CDR3, is DVKVTQSSRYLVKRTGEKVFLECVQDMDHENMFWYRQDPGLGLRLIYFSYDVKMKEKGDIPEGYSVSREKKERFSLILESASTNQTSMYLCASSKNGQGGDEQYFGPGTRLTVT.

The DNA for the CDR3 is TGTGCCAGCAGCTTTACAGAATACGAGCAGTACTTC. It is translated as CASSFTEYEQYF. The V gene is TRBV7-9, the J gene TRBJ2-7, with unresolved D. The CDR3 has 12 amino acids. The germline gives CDR1 SEHNR, CDR2 FQNEAQ (reference sequence). Trimming pared 3 bases from V and 4 bases from J, leaving 7 bases between. The whole variable domain, remainder taken from reference TRBV7-9 and TRBJ2-7, is DTGVSQNPRHKITKRGQNVTFRCDPISEHNRLYWYRQTLGQGPEFLTYFQNEAQLEKSRLLSDRFSAERPKGSFSTLEIQRTEQGDSAMYLCASSFTEYEQYFGPGTRLTVT.

Notes on this clone: Mismatch with germline at one junction end may stem from a read error. The chain uses TRBV7-9 and TRBJ1-4; no firm D call. CDR1 and CDR2 from the germline V gene are SEHNR and FQNEAQ (reference sequence). The CDR3 spans 14 residues. The CDR3: CAGSPVREDEKLFF. The CDR3 region has the DNA TGTGCCGGCAGCCCCGTTAGAGAGGATGAAAAACTGTTTTTT.

V is TRBV15 and J is TRBJ2-5; D possibly corresponds to TRBD2 (5 bases). Between the trimmed V and J ends, which lost 0 bases and 4 bases, there was a span of 12 bases. Per the germline V gene, CDR1 is LNHNV and CDR2 is YYDKDF (reference sequence). The CDR3 length is 15 residues. As DNA, the CDR3 is TGTGCCACCAGCAGAGATTACGGGGATGGAGAGACCCAGTACTTC. Translated, it gives CATSRDYGDGETQYF. The full variable domain, its missing parts supplied by reference TRBV15 and TRBJ2-5, is DAMVIQNPRYQVTQFGKPVTLSCSQTLNHNVMYWYQQKSSQAPKLLFHYYDKDFNNEADTPDNFQSRRPNTSFCFLDIRSPGLGDTAMYLCATSRDYGDGETQYFGPGTRLLVL.

The CDR3 is CASSYNSGANVLTF. CDR3 nucleotides: TGTGCCAGCAGTTACAACTCTGGGGCCAACGTCCTGACTTTC. The V call is TRBV28, the J call TRBJ2-6; D is unclear. The CDR3 loop spans 14 amino acids. Germline CDR1 MDHEN, CDR2 SYDVKM. Trimming pared 4 bases from V and 0 bases from J, leaving 4 bases between.

The rearrangement links TRBV18 to TRBJ1-1; 9 bases line up with TRBD1. Trimming at V came to 3 bases and at J to 5 bases, leaving 10 bases not matched to a gene. The germline V gene encodes CDR1 KGHSH and CDR2 LQKENI. There are 16 residues in the CDR3. CDR3 in amino acids: CASSPKGTGSITEAFF. DNA of the CDR3: TGTGCCAGCTCACCTAAAGGGACAGGGTCGATTACTGAAGCTTTCTTT.

The chain uses TRBV28 and TRBJ2-1, with 9 nucleotides matching TRBD2. CDR3 length: 15 residues. V was clipped by 6 bases and J by 6 bases; unmatched bases: 9. The V gene's germline CDR1 is MDHEN and CDR2 SYDVKM. The CDR3: CASSLTSGDINEQFF. The CDR3 DNA follows: TGTGCCAGCAGCTTGACTAGCGGAGACATCAATGAGCAGTTCTTC.

The chain joins TRBV4-1 to TRBJ2-7; 9 bases line up with TRBD2. Losses at the gene ends were 3 bases for V and 4 bases for J; bases not matched to a gene: 7. This CDR3 region has 15 residues. CDR1 MGHRA and CDR2 YSYEKL come from the germline V gene. The CDR3 is CASSHPGLADYEQYF. The CDR3 DNA follows: TGCGCCAGCAGCCATCCGGGACTAGCTGATTACGAGCAGTACTTC.

The CDR3 DNA follows: TGTGCCAGCTCACCGATCGGGGGTAGGCCCCAGCATTTT. This codes for CASSPIGGRPQHF. This chain links TRBV18 with TRBJ1-5; D may be TRBD1 (5 bases). Trimming removed 3 bases from V and 9 bases from J, with 12 bases in between. This CDR3 region has 13 residues. Germline CDR1 KGHSH, CDR2 LQKENI.

This clone was recorded a few times. The chain links TRBV10-3 to TRBJ1-1, with D perhaps matching TRBD1 (6 bases). The CDR3 covers 12 residues. Germline assignment: CDR1 ENHRY and CDR2 SYGVKD. The germline V and J ends were trimmed by 4 bases and 4 bases, with 7 bases remaining between them. The CDR3 DNA follows: TGTGCCATCAGTGGAGGGGGCACTGAAGCTTTCTTT. Translating gives CAISGGGTEAFF.

This chain uses TRBV2 with TRBJ1-5; TRBD1 matches 8 bases. Germline V CDR1 and CDR2: SNHLY, FYNNEI. The junction had 11 bases not matched to a gene; V was cut back by 6 bases and J by 7 bases. The CDR3 runs to 15 residues. CDR3 residues: CASSVAGGWGQPQHF. The CDR3 DNA reads as TGTGCCAGCAGCGTGGCAGGGGGCTGGGGACAGCCCCAGCATTTT.

The V gene is TRBV29-1, the J gene TRBJ2-4; possible D gene TRBD1, 5 bases. The V end was cut by 4 bases, the J end by 0 bases, with 13 bases between. Germline V gene data show CDR1 as SQVTM and CDR2 as ANQGSEA. This CDR3 has 15 amino acids. DNA of the CDR3: TGCAGCGTTGTGGGCAGGGAAGGAGCCAAAAACATTCAGTACTTC. It specifies CSVVGREGAKNIQYF.